This TCR beta chain was recorded in a study of T cell changes during pregnancy in multiple sclerosis. The protocol was immunoSEQ multiplex PCR, while the TCRdb copy is restricted to in-frame clones and leaves out a portion. This sample has under 55,000 clones; about nine tenths occur once, and the top ten carry more than 8.5%. V shed 0 bases and J 10 bases; nucleotides not matched to a gene: 3. The CDR3 contains 13 residues. The V gene's germline CDR1 is LGHNA and CDR2 YNFKEQ. This clone came up a few times. The sequencing here drew on CD8+ T cells from peripheral blood mononuclear cells, taken after pregnancy. The clonotype was recovered from a female donor with multiple sclerosis, enrolled in a pregnancy study. The chain uses TRBV4-2 and TRBJ1-1, with 9 bases aligning to TRBD1. This chain's CDR3 is CASSQDGTGRAFF. In nucleotides, the CDR3 is TGTGCCAGCAGCCAAGATGGGACAGGGAGAGCTTTCTTT.